This T cell receptor beta chain is drawn from a study of T-cell memory formation after mild COVID-19. Overall study: Most TCR clusters belonged to a single donor. Findings and limits, study-wide: Second-wave clones with a day 37 peak had unconfirmed SARS-CoV-2 specificity. Later expanders leaned CD4+, whereas day 15 to 85 contracting clones were balanced CD4/CD8. The study found contracting CD4+ clones mainly in CM and EM and contracting CD8+ clones in EMRA.

TCRdb re-derived calls from the 5' RACE reads in MiXCR, one entry per CDR3 protein. The sample carries a few hundred thousand distinct CDR3 sequences, 25% to 30% recorded once. This clonotype has just a few counts. What it recognizes is unknown. This CDR3 is built from 13 residues. Germline V gene sequence: CDR1 LNHNV, CDR2 YYDKDF (reference sequence). V lost 4 bases and J lost 4, with 8 bases in between. Sample: PBMCs or a T cell subset sorted from them (not recorded which). The J gene is TRBJ2-1, the V gene TRBV15; no definite D call. The TCR originated in an adult woman who had mild COVID-19 (a few samples of this study predate the infection). Cell type and time point are not known. CDR3 in DNA: TGTGCCACCAGCATACGACAATACAATGAGCAGTTCTTC. This sequence encodes CATSIRQYNEQFF.